The clone carrying this T cell receptor beta chain came up once. As handled by the study authors: By means of reference gene primer amplification, nucleated cell counts were estimated. Only in-frame clones appear in the TCRdb table, and some are missing; sequencing was by immunoSEQ multiplex PCR. V, J and clone size derive from that table, while D and trimming were established from the DNA sequence. The sample consists of 450,000 to 500,000 clones, around 85% of them appearing once. Between the trimmed V and J ends, which lost 0 bases and 4 bases, there was a span of 11 bases. Looked up from germline, CDR1 is SGDLS and CDR2 is YYNGEE. CDR3 length: 16 residues. The data were taken from a study of blood T cell repertoires in COVID-19. Study overall: The analysed material was cDNA or gDNA that came from T cells, B-cell-depleted T cells, or PBMCs.

Symptom resolution, clearance, or two negative PCRs marked donors in Cohort 3 as recovered. The V gene is TRBV9, the J gene TRBJ1-6, with D uncertain. The clonotype was recovered from a woman aged 55-70 years who had recovered from COVID-19. The sequencing sample was made of PBMCs or T cells enriched from blood (not recorded which). Here the CDR3 DNA reads TGTGCCAGCAGCGTAGCGCCTTCTGCGTATAATTCACCCCTCCACTTT. The encoded protein is CASSVAPSAYNSPLHF.